These 2 T cell receptor beta chains share one sample of origin, sequenced in a study of regulatory T cells in long-lasting Graves disease. In building TCR beta libraries, iRepertoire HTBI primers were used together with Arm-PCR of CDR3 regions. TCRdb re-called the multiplex PCR reads with MiXCR, one entry per CDR3 protein. The sample contains about 310,000 distinct CDR3 sequences, 22% of which appear only once. Regarding time point: persistent/refractory GD, antithyroid drugs over 5 years with positive TRAb. PBMC-extracted RNA yielded the TCR library. The specimen comprised peripheral blood mononuclear cells (PBMCs), sampled when the disease was refractory, from a patient treated with antithyroid drugs. The receptors were sampled from a female donor with Graves disease.

This clonotype was counted a few times. The chain links TRBV29-1 to TRBJ1-4; tentative D call: TRBD1 (5 bases). CDR1 and CDR2 (germline): SQVTM, ANQGSEA. V lost 6 bases to trimming and J lost 3 bases, with 11 bases between them. The CDR3 has 13 amino acids. The CDR3 DNA follows: TGCAGCGTCAGCGGGGGGGCTAATGAAAAACTGTTTTTT. It translates to CSVSGGANEKLFF.

This clonotype was seen repeatedly, ten times or more. A much larger clone lies one base from this, so it may be a read error. The chain recombines TRBV10-3 with TRBJ2-7, with D hard to call. The CDR3 runs to 13 residues. CDR1 ENHRY and CDR2 SYGVKD come from the germline V gene. Trimming left V 2 bases short and J 0 bases short, with 5 bases between. The CDR3 region has the DNA TGTGCCATCAGTGAGGACATCTCCTACGAGCAGTACTTC. This codes for CAISEDISYEQYF.